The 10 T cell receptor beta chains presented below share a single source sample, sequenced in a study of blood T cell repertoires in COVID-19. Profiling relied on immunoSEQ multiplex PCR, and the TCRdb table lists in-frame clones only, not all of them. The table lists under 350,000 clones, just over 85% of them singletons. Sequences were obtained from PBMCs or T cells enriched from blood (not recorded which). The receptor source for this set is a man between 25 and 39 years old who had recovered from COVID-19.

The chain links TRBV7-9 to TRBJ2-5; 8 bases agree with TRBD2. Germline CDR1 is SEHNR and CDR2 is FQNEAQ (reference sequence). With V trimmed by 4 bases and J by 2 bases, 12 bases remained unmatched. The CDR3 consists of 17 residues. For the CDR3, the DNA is TGTGCCAGCAGCTCCCCAATTTCACTAGCGGCACAAGAGACCCAGTACTTC. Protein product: CASSSPISLAAQETQYF.

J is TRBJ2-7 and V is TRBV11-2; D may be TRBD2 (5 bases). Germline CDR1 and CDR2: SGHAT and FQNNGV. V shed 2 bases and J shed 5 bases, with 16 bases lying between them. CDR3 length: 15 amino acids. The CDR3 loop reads CASSLWTGISDEQYF. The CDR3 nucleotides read TGTGCCAGCAGCTTATGGACCGGGATAAGCGACGAGCAGTACTTC.

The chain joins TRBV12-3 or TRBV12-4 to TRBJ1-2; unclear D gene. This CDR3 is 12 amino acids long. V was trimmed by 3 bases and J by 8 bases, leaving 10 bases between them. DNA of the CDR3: TGTGCCAGCAGTTTGGCACAATGGGGCTACACCTTC. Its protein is CASSLAQWGYTF.

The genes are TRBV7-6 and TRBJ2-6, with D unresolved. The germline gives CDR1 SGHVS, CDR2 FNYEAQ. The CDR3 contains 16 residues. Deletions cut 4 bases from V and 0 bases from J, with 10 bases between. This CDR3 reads CASSSLERSGANVLTF. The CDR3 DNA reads TGTGCCAGCAGCTCTTTAGAGCGCTCTGGGGCCAACGTCCTGACTTTC.

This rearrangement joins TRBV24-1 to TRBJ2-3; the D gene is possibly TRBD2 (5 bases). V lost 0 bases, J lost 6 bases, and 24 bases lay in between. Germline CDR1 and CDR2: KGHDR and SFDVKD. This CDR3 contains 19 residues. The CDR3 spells CATSDLLPSGRGTYDTQYF. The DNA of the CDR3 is TGTGCCACCAGTGATTTGCTTCCGTCGGGTCGGGGAACGTATGATACGCAGTATTTT.

The CDR3 sequence: CSASRTTSGSYNEQFF. DNA for the CDR3: TGCAGTGCTAGTAGGACCACTAGCGGGAGCTACAATGAGCAGTTCTTC. The chain couples TRBV20-1 to TRBJ2-1, with 11 bases aligning to TRBD2. The V gene end was trimmed by 3 bases and the J gene end by 3 bases; junction bases not matched to a gene: 7. The V gene's germline CDR1 is DFQATT and CDR2 SNEGSKA (reference sequence). CDR3 length: 16 amino acids.

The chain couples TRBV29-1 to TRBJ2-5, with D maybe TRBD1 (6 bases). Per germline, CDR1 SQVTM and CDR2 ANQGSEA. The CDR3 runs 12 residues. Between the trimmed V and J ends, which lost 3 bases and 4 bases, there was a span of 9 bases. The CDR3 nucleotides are TGCAGCGTTGAGGTCAGGGGAGAGACCCAGTACTTC. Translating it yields CSVEVRGETQYF.

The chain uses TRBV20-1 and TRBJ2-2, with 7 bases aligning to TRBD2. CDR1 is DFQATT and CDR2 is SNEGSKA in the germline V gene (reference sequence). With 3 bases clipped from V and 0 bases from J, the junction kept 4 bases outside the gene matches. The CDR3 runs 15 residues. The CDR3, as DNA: TGCAGTGCTAGTGTCGCGGGAGCGAACACCGGGGAGCTGTTTTTT. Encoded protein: CSASVAGANTGELFF.

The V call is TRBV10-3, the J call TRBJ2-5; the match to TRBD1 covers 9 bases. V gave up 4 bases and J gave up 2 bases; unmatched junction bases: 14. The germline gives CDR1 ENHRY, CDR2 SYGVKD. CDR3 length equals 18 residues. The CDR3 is CAISGIPGQGPVQETQYF. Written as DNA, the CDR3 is TGTGCCATCAGTGGTATCCCGGGACAGGGACCGGTTCAAGAGACCCAGTACTTC.

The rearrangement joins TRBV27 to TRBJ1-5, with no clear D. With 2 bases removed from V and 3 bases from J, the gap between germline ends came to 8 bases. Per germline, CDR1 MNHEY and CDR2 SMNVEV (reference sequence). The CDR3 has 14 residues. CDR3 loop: CASSLRTANQPQHF. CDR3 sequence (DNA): TGTGCCAGCAGTTTACGAACAGCCAATCAGCCCCAGCATTTT.